These 21 T cell receptor beta chains were all obtained from the same sample, sequenced in a study of CD8+ T cells in alopecia areata. Isolated RNA was reverse transcribed into cDNA used as the sequencing template. Sequencing used immunoSEQ multiplex PCR; TCRdb keeps in-frame clones, though not all of them. Of some 20,000 clones in the sample, approximately 60% were seen once. In a few patients, CD4+ T cells were split by CD25+CD127- sorting. Source material: CD4+ Tregs sorted from blood. Receptors originate from a human donor with alopecia areata.

This chain joins TRBV4-1 and TRBJ2-5, with D possibly being TRBD2 (6 bases). V lost 0 bases and J 6 bases, leaving 17 bases between the germline ends. CDR3 size: 16 residues. In germline, CDR1 is MGHRA, CDR2 YSYEKL. The CDR3 DNA sequence: TGCGCCAGCAGCCAAGATCTGGCGGGGAACCCAAAGACCCAGTACTTC. This sequence encodes CASSQDLAGNPKTQYF.

The rearrangement links TRBV2 to TRBJ2-7; 13 nucleotides match TRBD2. Germline values: CDR1 SNHLY, CDR2 FYNNEI. V trimming: 6 bases; J trimming: 6 bases; junction bases outside the gene matches: 8. The CDR3 consists of 15 residues. The CDR3 region has the DNA TGTGCCAGCAGGACTAGCGGGGGGCTCATCGGCGAGCAGTACTTC. Its protein product is CASRTSGGLIGEQYF.

The chain employs TRBV2 and TRBJ1-5, with a weak D call TRBD1 (5 bases). Per the germline V gene, CDR1 is SNHLY and CDR2 is FYNNEI. Deletions cut 8 bases from V and 5 bases from J, with 19 bases between. This CDR3 has 15 residues. CDR3 sequence (DNA): TGTGCCAGCGGACAACACGTTTCCGGAGATCAGCCCCAGCATTTT. Translating it yields CASGQHVSGDQPQHF.

This clone is large in the sample. The chain combines TRBV18 with TRBJ2-7; 7 bases are shared with TRBD1. The germline V gene has CDR1 KGHSH and CDR2 LQKENI. This CDR3 is built from 14 residues. The V segment lost 6 bases and the J segment 6 bases; nucleotides outside the gene matches: 11. CDR3 nucleotides: TGTGCCAGCTCTCTACAGGGGCCGGGGATCGAGCAGTACTTC. Its protein is CASSLQGPGIEQYF.

The rearrangement joins TRBV5-4 to TRBJ2-3; TRBD2 aligns across 8 bases. Germline V gene data show CDR1 as SGHNT and CDR2 as YYREEE (reference sequence). V gave up 2 bases and J gave up 1 base; unmatched junction bases: 3. The CDR3 totals 15 residues. Here the CDR3 DNA reads TGTGCCAGCAGCTTAGCGGGGGCGGGCACAGATACGCAGTATTTT. Translation: CASSLAGAGTDTQYF.

The rearrangement links TRBV19 to TRBJ2-7; the match to TRBD1 covers 7 bases. V lost 8 bases to trimming and J lost 6 bases; unmatched junction nucleotides: 10. CDR3 length: 13 amino acids. Germline CDR1 LNHDA, CDR2 SQIVND (reference sequence). The CDR3 loop reads CASSVRPGGEQYF. In DNA, the CDR3 is TGTGCCAGTTCCGTGAGACCAGGGGGCGAGCAGTACTTC.

The CDR3 here is CASSIRQGAFDEQFF. As DNA, the CDR3 is TGTGCCAGCAGCATCAGGCAGGGGGCGTTCGATGAGCAGTTCTTC. The V and J genes are TRBV5-6 and TRBJ2-1, with 8 bases lining up with TRBD1. The germline gives CDR1 SGHDT, CDR2 YYEEEE. The CDR3 is 15 residues long. Trimming removed 4 bases from V and 8 bases from J; junction bases left unmatched: 11.

This clone has only a few counts. The chain links TRBV18 to TRBJ2-3; 11 bases are shared with TRBD1. V was clipped by 2 bases and J by 4 bases; unmatched bases: 2. CDR1 and CDR2 (germline): KGHSH, LQKENI. The CDR3 length is 15 residues. CDR3 region: CASSPGQGAADTQYF. The CDR3, as DNA: TGTGCCAGCTCACCAGGACAGGGGGCCGCAGATACGCAGTATTTT.

The gene calls are TRBV10-1 and TRBJ2-1, with D unresolved. This CDR3 is 13 amino acids long. V shed 4 bases and J shed 8 bases, with 12 bases lying between them. Germline V lookup: CDR1 WNHNN, CDR2 SYGVQD (reference sequence). The CDR3 sequence: CASSVSPGDEQFF. The CDR3, as DNA: TGCGCCAGCAGTGTGTCCCCTGGGGATGAGCAGTTCTTC.

The gene calls are TRBV10-2 and TRBJ2-7; 8 bases map to TRBD1. CDR3 length: 14 amino acids. Germline CDR1 reads WSHSY; CDR2 reads SAAADI. V was clipped by 5 bases and J by 9 bases; unmatched bases: 12. DNA of the CDR3: TGCGCCAGCAGTAGTGGACAGGGTTTAAGGACGCAGTACTTC. The encoded protein is CASSSGQGLRTQYF.

The genes are TRBV10-3 and TRBJ1-3; D gene unclear. V was shortened by 10 bases and J by 4 bases, with 17 bases between the two germline ends. Germline CDR1 ENHRY, CDR2 SYGVKD. This CDR3 is 14 amino acids long. CDR3 coding DNA: TGTGCCACTGAAATTGGAGGAACAGGAAACACCATATATTTT. It is translated as CATEIGGTGNTIYF.

This chain joins TRBV18 and TRBJ2-3, with TRBD2 matching 12 bases. The length of the CDR3 is 18 residues. The germline CDR1 and CDR2 sequences are KGHSH and LQKENI. Trimming removed 4 bases from V and 0 bases from J; junction bases left unmatched: 8. The CDR3, as DNA: TGTGCCAGCTCACGACTAGCGGGGGACCCACGAAGCACAGATACGCAGTATTTT. Protein: CASSRLAGDPRSTDTQYF.

The chain carries TRBV11-2 and TRBJ2-5; D gene ambiguous. The germline CDR1 and CDR2 sequences are SGHAT and FQNNGV. CDR3 length: 14 amino acids. V was trimmed by 1 base and J by 2 bases, leaving 8 bases between them. Here the CDR3 DNA reads TGTGCCAGCAGCTTAGCTATAAGACAAGAGACCCAGTACTTC. This encodes CASSLAIRQETQYF. Using reference TRBV11-2 and TRBJ2-5 for the parts outside the CDR3, the full variable domain is EAGVAQSPRYKIIEKRQSVAFWCNPISGHATLYWYQQILGQGPKLLIQFQNNGVVDDSQLPKDRFSAERLKGVDSTLKIQPAKLEDSAVYLCASSLAIRQETQYFGPGTRLLVL.

This clone was recorded only once. The chain recombines TRBV25-1 with TRBJ1-1; the D is unclear. CDR1 and CDR2 from the germline V gene are MGHDK and SYGVNS. The CDR3 consists of 13 residues. V was trimmed by 4 bases and J by 0 bases, leaving 6 bases between them. DNA for the CDR3: TGTGCCAGCAGTGGACCCTTGAACACTGAAGCTTTCTTT. Translated: CASSGPLNTEAFF.

The rearrangement links TRBV27 to TRBJ2-7, with no clear D. V gave up 6 bases and J gave up 3 bases, with 6 bases separating them. Germline V gives CDR1 MNHEY, CDR2 SMNVEV (reference sequence). This CDR3 spans 11 amino acids. The CDR3 loop is CASSSYYEQYF. In DNA form, the CDR3 reads TGTGCCAGCAGCTCTTACTACGAGCAGTACTTC.

The V and J genes are TRBV10-3 and TRBJ2-7; 9 bases map to TRBD1. The V segment lost 8 bases and the J segment 4 bases; nucleotides outside the gene matches: 3. This CDR3 contains 12 residues. Germline V gives CDR1 ENHRY, CDR2 SYGVKD. This CDR3 reads CAIRDRVYEQYF. DNA of the CDR3: TGTGCCATCCGGGACAGGGTATACGAGCAGTACTTC.

The rearrangement links TRBV9 to TRBJ2-2; 10 bases are a match to TRBD2. The V segment lost 2 bases and the J segment 4 bases; nucleotides outside the gene matches: 5. There are 16 residues in the CDR3. CDR1 SGDLS and CDR2 YYNGEE come from the germline V gene. CDR3 loop: CASSVSGRATTGELFF. CDR3 nucleotides: TGTGCCAGCAGCGTCAGCGGGAGGGCCACCACCGGGGAGCTGTTTTTT.

This clone is medium-sized within its sample. The chain employs TRBV4-3 and TRBJ2-2, with TRBD1 matching 12 bases. This CDR3 contains 15 residues. Per the germline V gene, CDR1 is LGHNA and CDR2 is YSLEER. Losses at the gene ends were 5 bases for V and 7 bases for J; bases not matched to a gene: 5. The CDR3 DNA sequence: TGCGCCAGCAGCTCGGGACAGGGGGCTTTCGGGGAGCTGTTTTTT. Its protein product is CASSSGQGAFGELFF.

The chain links TRBV19 to TRBJ1-2, with no clear D. Germline assignment: CDR1 LNHDA and CDR2 SQIVND (reference sequence). CDR3 length: 12 amino acids. V lost 1 base and J 0 bases, leaving 0 bases between the germline ends. The CDR3 nucleotides read TGTGCCAGTAGTATAGCTAACTATGGCTACACCTTC. It is translated as CASSIANYGYTF.

This sequence joins TRBV19 and TRBJ2-1; D is possibly TRBD2 (7 bases). Trimming left V 5 bases short and J 4 bases short, with 12 bases between. The CDR3 is 14 residues long. Looked up from germline, CDR1 is LNHDA and CDR2 is SQIVND (reference sequence). CDR3: CASSGGAAYNEQFF. The CDR3 DNA reads as TGTGCCAGTAGTGGGGGGGCAGCGTACAATGAGCAGTTCTTC.

The chain joins TRBV6-5 to TRBJ2-5, with unresolved D. CDR1 MNHEY and CDR2 SVGAGI come from the germline V gene. Trimming shortened V by 2 bases and J by 4 bases, and 14 bases separated the two germline ends. The CDR3 totals 15 residues. This CDR3 is CASSYTRRAPETQYF. As DNA, the CDR3 is TGTGCCAGCAGTTACACTCGACGGGCCCCAGAGACCCAGTACTTC.